The present entry profiles one T cell receptor beta chain with its context. Researchers prepared the TCRbeta library using unique molecular identifiers, the study reports. TCRdb processed the PCR reads anew with MiXCR; each CDR3 protein has one entry. The sample carries about 400,000 distinct CDR3 sequences, 10% to 15% recorded once. This record belongs to a study of T-cell reconstitution after alpha-beta-depleted transplantation in children. Germline loops: CDR1 SGHRS, CDR2 YFSETQ. With 1 base clipped from V and 5 bases from J, the junction kept 3 bases outside the gene matches. The CDR3 loop spans 14 amino acids.

V gene TRBV5-1 combines with J gene TRBJ2-4; 7 bases map to TRBD2. Material: PBMCs, obtained from the stem cell graft. The receptor was derived from a human donor who donated a stem cell graft to a child with Fanconi anemia. The CDR3 DNA reads TGCGCCAGCAGCTTGATTGGGGGGGAAAACATTCAGTACTTC. Its translation is CASSLIGGENIQYF. Complete variable domain (other parts from reference TRBV5-1 and TRBJ2-4): KAGVTQTPRYLIKTRGQQVTLSCSPISGHRSVSWYQQTPGQGLQFLFEYFSETQRNKGNFPGRFSGRQFSNSRSEMNVSTLELGDSALYLCASSLIGGENIQYFGAGTRLSVL.